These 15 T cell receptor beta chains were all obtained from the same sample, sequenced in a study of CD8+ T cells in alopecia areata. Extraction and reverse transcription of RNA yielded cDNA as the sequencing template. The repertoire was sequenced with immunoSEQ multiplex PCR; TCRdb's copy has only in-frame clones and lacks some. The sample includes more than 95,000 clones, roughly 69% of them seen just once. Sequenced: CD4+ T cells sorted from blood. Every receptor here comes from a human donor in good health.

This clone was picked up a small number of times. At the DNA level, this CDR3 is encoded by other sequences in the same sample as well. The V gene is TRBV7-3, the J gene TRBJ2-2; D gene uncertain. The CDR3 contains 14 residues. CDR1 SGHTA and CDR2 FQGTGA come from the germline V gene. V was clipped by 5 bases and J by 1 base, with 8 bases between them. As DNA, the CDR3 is TGTGCCAGCAGCCCTTCGGGGAACACCGGGGAGCTGTTTTTT. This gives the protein CASSPSGNTGELFF.

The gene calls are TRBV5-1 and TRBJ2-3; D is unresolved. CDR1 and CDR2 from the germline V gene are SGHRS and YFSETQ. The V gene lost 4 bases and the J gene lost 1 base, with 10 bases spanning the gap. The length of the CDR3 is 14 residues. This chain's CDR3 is CASSRQVGTDTQYF. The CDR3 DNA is TGCGCCAGCAGCCGGCAAGTAGGCACAGATACGCAGTATTTT.

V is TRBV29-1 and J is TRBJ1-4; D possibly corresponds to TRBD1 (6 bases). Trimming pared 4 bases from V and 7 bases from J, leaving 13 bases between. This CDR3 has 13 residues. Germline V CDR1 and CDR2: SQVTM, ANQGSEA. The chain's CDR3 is CSVGRGLVEKLFF. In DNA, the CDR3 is TGCAGCGTTGGGAGGGGGTTGGTTGAAAAACTGTTTTTT. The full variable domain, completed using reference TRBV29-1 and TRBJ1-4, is SAVISQKPSRDICQRGTSLTIQCQVDSQVTMMFWYRQQPGQSLTLIATANQGSEATYESGFVIDKFPISRPNLTFSTLTVSNMSPEDSSIYLCSVGRGLVEKLFFGSGTQLSVL.

Here the CDR3 DNA reads TGCGCCAGCAGCCCGGGACAGGGGTCCCTCTCTCTGGATGGCTACACCTTC. Translated, it gives CASSPGQGSLSLDGYTF. This chain joins TRBV5-1 and TRBJ1-2, with TRBD1 matching 10 bases. Germline V CDR1 and CDR2: SGHRS, YFSETQ. CDR3 length equals 17 residues. Trimming at V came to 4 bases and at J to 6 bases, leaving 15 bases not matched to a gene.

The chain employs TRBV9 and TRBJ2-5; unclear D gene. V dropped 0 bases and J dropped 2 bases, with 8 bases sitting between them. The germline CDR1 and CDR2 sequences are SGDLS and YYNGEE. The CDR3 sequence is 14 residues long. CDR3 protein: CASSVGTAQETQYF. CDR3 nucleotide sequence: TGTGCCAGCAGCGTAGGGACGGCTCAAGAGACCCAGTACTTC.

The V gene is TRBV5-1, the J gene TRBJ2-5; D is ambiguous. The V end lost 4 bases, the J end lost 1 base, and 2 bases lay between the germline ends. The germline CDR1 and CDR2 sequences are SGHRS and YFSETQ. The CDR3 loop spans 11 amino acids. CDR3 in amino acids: CASSRQETQYF. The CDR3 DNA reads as TGCGCCAGCAGCCGCCAAGAGACCCAGTACTTC.

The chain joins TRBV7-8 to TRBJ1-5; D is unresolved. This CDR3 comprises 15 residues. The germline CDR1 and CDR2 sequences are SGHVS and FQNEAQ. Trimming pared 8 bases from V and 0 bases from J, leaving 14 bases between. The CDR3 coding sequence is TGTGCCAGCCAATTGTTGCCCGATAGCAATCAGCCCCAGCATTTT. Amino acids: CASQLLPDSNQPQHF.

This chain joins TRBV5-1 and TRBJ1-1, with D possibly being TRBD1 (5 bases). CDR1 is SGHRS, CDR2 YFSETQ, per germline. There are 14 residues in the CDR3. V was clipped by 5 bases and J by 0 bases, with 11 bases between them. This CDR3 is CASRQEILNTEAFF. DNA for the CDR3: TGCGCCAGCAGACAGGAGATTCTGAACACTGAAGCTTTCTTT.

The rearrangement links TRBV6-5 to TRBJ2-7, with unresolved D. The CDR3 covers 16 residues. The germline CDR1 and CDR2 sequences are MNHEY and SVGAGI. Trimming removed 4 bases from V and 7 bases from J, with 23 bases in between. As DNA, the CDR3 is TGTGCCAGCAGTTCCGAACCCTCCTCGTGGACCAGGGAGCAGTACTTC. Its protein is CASSSEPSSWTREQYF.

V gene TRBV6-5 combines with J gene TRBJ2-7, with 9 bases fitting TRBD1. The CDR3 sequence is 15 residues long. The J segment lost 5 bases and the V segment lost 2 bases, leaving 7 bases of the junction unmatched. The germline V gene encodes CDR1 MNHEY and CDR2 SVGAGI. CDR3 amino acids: CASSYPGQGSNEQYF. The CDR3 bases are TGTGCCAGCAGTTACCCGGGACAGGGTAGCAACGAGCAGTACTTC.

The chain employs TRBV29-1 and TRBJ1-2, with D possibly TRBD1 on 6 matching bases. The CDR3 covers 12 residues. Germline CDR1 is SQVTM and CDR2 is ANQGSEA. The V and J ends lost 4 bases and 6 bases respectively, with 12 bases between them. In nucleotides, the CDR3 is TGCAGCGTTGTTTCAGGGGTGAATGGCTACACCTTC. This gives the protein CSVVSGVNGYTF.

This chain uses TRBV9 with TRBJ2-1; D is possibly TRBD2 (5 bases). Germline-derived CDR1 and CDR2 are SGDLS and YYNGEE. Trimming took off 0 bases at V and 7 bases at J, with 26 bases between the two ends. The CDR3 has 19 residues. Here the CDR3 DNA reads TGTGCCAGCAGCGTAGCTGTCCGGGGAGCCGGAGTCGGTGGTAATGAGCAGTTCTTC. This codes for CASSVAVRGAGVGGNEQFF.

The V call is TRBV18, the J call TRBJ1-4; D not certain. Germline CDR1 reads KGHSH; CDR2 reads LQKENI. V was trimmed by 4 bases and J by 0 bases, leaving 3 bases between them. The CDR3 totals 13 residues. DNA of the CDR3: TGTGCCAGCTCACAGGCAACTAATGAAAAACTGTTTTTT. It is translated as CASSQATNEKLFF. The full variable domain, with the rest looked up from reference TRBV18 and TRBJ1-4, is NAGVMQNPRHLVRRRGQEARLRCSPMKGHSHVYWYRQLPEEGLKFMVYLQKENIIDESGMPKERFSAEFPKEGPSILRIQQVVRGDSAAYFCASSQATNEKLFFGSGTQLSVL.

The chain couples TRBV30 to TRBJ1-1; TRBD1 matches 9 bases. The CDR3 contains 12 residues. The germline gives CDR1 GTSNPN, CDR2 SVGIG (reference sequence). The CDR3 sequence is CASDGTGTEAFF. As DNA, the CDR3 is TGTGCTTCCGACGGGACAGGGACTGAAGCTTTCTTT.

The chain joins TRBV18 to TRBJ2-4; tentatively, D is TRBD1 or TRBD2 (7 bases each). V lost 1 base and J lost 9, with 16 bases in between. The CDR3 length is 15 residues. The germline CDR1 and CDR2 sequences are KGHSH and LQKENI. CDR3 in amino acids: CASSPRVDREGIQYF. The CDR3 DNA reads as TGTGCCAGCTCACCACGAGTCGACAGGGAGGGCATTCAGTACTTC.